This T cell receptor (beta chain) was captured in a study of blood T cell repertoires in COVID-19. In the source study's methods: Researchers report that nucleated cell counts were estimated from reference gene primer amplification. Sequencing used immunoSEQ multiplex PCR; TCRdb keeps in-frame clones, though not all of them. Clone size and the V and J calls come from that table; the DNA yielded D and trimming. The table has 150,000 to 200,000 clones, around 84% seen once; the top ten hold 3.2%. This CDR3 is built from 13 residues. Trimming shortened V by 2 bases and J by 7 bases, and 9 bases separated the two germline ends. Germline V gene data show CDR1 as ENHRY and CDR2 as SYGVKD.

Sequencing input: PBMCs or T cells enriched from blood (not recorded which). This receptor was obtained from a young woman who had been exposed to COVID-19. J is TRBJ2-1 and V is TRBV10-3; possible D gene TRBD1, 6 bases. The CDR3 protein is CAISEDRLNEQFF. In DNA form, the CDR3 reads TGTGCCATCAGTGAGGACAGGTTGAATGAGCAGTTCTTC.